These T cell receptor beta chains were read from a single sample in a study of cytomegalovirus exposure and HLA in healthy donors. Sequenced by immunoSEQ multiplex PCR; TCRdb stores in-frame clones only, minus some. The data show around 28,000 clones, around nine tenths seen once. The sample was PBMCs. These receptors were collected from a boy between 10 and 17 years old in good health and CMV-seronegative. Each CDR3 is given with its conserved first and last residue. D genes are given only for firm matches. The size of a clone is reported for some rows only, either as once, few or many, or as a class for expanded clones.

.	TRBV7-8	TRBJ1-2	few	CASSLVGENYGYTF	TGTGCCAGCAGCTTAGTTGGGGAGAACTATGGCTACACCTTC
.	TRBV7-9	TRBJ2-7	.	CASSSLRGAVSYEQYF	TGTGCCAGCAGCTCACTACGGGGGGCTGTCTCCTACGAGCAGTACTTC
.	TRBV25-1	TRBJ2-7	.	CASIRGPEQYF	TGTGCCAGCATCAGGGGCCCCGAGCAGTACTTC
TRBD2	TRBV6-5	TRBJ2-1	.	CASSPSGVNEQFF	TGTGCCAGCAGCCCTAGCGGGGTAAATGAGCAGTTCTTC
TRBD1	TRBV7-8	TRBJ2-7	.	CASSLVGTVHF	TGTGCCAGCAGCTTAGTCGGGACAGTCCACTTC
.	TRBV7-9	TRBJ2-7	.	CASTKQSYEQYF	TGTGCCAGCACAAAACAGTCCTACGAGCAGTACTTC
TRBD1	TRBV9	TRBJ2-3	.	CASSRTGGSGDTQYF	TGTGCCAGCAGCCGAACAGGGGGCAGTGGAGATACGCAGTATTTT
TRBD1	TRBV25-1	TRBJ2-1	.	CASSGRDRGNEQFF	TGTGCCAGCAGTGGCCGGGACAGGGGCAATGAGCAGTTCTTC
TRBD1	TRBV19	TRBJ2-3	.	CASSMASTGADTQYF	TGTGCCAGTAGTATGGCCTCCACAGGGGCGGATACGCAGTATTTT
TRBD1	TRBV7-8	TRBJ1-1	.	CASSLRALKHSDRESDTEAFF	TGTGCCAGCAGCTTAAGGGCCCTGAAACATTCGGACAGGGAGAGCGACACTGAAGCTTTCTTT
.	TRBV5-8	TRBJ1-3	.	CASSLARAGANTIYF	TGTGCCAGCAGCTTGGCCAGGGCGGGGGCGAACACCATATATTTT
TRBD1	TRBV5-1	TRBJ1-6	.	CASSLMVYYSSRQGGYSPLHF	TGCGCCAGCAGCTTGATGGTATATTACTCAAGCAGACAGGGGGGATATTCACCCCTCCACTTT
TRBD2	TRBV9	TRBJ2-1	.	CASSVVSTSGGGSEQFF	TGTGCCAGCAGCGTAGTGTCGACTAGCGGGGGGGGTAGTGAGCAGTTCTTC
.	TRBV9	TRBJ1-2	.	CASSGAGGVYNYGYTF	TGTGCCAGCAGCGGGGCGGGCGGCGTTTATAACTATGGCTACACCTTC
TRBD2	TRBV9	TRBJ2-2	.	CASSVLSGINTGELFF	TGTGCCAGCAGCGTCCTCAGCGGGATTAACACCGGGGAGCTGTTTTTT
.	TRBV23-1	TRBJ1-2	once	CASSQRGALSRGYTF	TGCGCCAGCAGTCAACGCGGGGCGCTGTCGAGGGGCTACACCTTC
TRBD2	TRBV7-6	TRBJ2-5	.	CASSLRGEGGDPQYF	TGTGCCAGCAGCTTACGGGGGGAGGGAGGGGATCCCCAGTACTTC
TRBD1	TRBV2	TRBJ1-6	.	CASRDRVRSPLHF	TGTGCCAGCAGGGACAGGGTGAGGTCACCCCTCCACTTT
.	TRBV10-1	TRBJ2-3	.	CASSEFGGYSTDTQYF	TGCGCCAGCAGTGAGTTTGGCGGATACAGCACAGATACGCAGTATTTT
.	TRBV4-3	TRBJ1-3	few	CASSQEPSTAFSGNTIYF	TGCGCCAGCAGCCAAGAGCCCTCGACAGCCTTCTCTGGAAACACCATATATTTT
.	TRBV11-2	TRBJ1-1	.	CASSLVGQRAFF	TGTGCCAGCAGCTTAGTTGGGCAGAGAGCTTTCTTT
TRBD1	TRBV25-1	TRBJ2-5	.	CASSGDSQETQYF	TGTGCCAGCAGTGGGGACAGTCAAGAGACCCAGTACTTC
TRBD1	TRBV2	TRBJ1-6	.	CASGTGVTYNSPLHF	TGTGCCAGCGGGACAGGGGTCACCTATAATTCACCCCTCCACTTT
.	TRBV18	TRBJ1-1	.	CASSPGYTEAFF	TGTGCCAGCTCACCCGGGTACACTGAAGCTTTCTTT
.	TRBV27	TRBJ2-7	.	CASSLSIGPARAGKYLAYEQYF	TGTGCCAGCAGTTTATCGATCGGGCCGGCTAGGGCAGGGAAGTATTTGGCCTACGAGCAGTACTTC
.	TRBV19	TRBJ2-5	.	CASSIGPSQETQYF	TGTGCCAGTAGTATAGGTCCCTCCCAAGAGACCCAGTACTTC
.	TRBV7-2	TRBJ1-1	.	CASSLMGARSSTEAFF	TGTGCCAGCAGCCTTATGGGGGCCAGATCGTCCACTGAAGCTTTCTTT
.	TRBV6-5	TRBJ2-7	.	CASSYSSRLREQYF	TGTGCCAGCAGTTACTCGAGCCGATTACGCGAGCAGTACTTC
TRBD1	TRBV18	TRBJ1-2	.	CASSPSRTEGGQRPDYGYTF	TGTGCCAGCTCACCATCACGGACGGAGGGGGGACAGCGACCCGACTATGGCTACACCTTC
.	TRBV25-1	TRBJ2-7	medium-sized	CASSGTVSYEQYF	TGTGCCAGCAGTGGGACAGTCTCCTACGAGCAGTACTTC
.	TRBV6-5	TRBJ1-2	.	CASSPDSNYGYTF	TGTGCCAGCAGCCCGGACAGTAACTATGGCTACACCTTC
TRBD1	TRBV6-5	TRBJ1-6	.	CASNPDRGPSPLHF	TGTGCCAGCAACCCGGACAGGGGGCCGTCACCCCTCCACTTT
.	TRBV2	TRBJ1-1	once	CASSETTRNTEAFF	TGTGCCAGCAGTGAAACAACCCGGAACACTGAAGCTTTCTTT
TRBD1	TRBV5-4	TRBJ2-3	once	CASSLNPGQRITDTQYF	TGTGCCAGCAGCTTGAATCCGGGACAGCGAATCACAGATACGCAGTATTTT
.	TRBV21-1	TRBJ2-5	.	CASSTQGQGRETQYF	TGTGCCAGCAGCACCCAGGGACAGGGAAGAGAGACCCAGTACTTC
TRBD1	TRBV14	TRBJ1-6	.	CASSQPGQGLTPLHF	TGTGCCAGCAGCCAGCCGGGACAGGGGTTAACACCCCTCCACTTT
TRBD1	TRBV18	TRBJ2-3	few	CASSPFGQGAVDTQYF	TGTGCCAGCTCACCATTTGGGCAGGGGGCCGTAGATACGCAGTATTTT
TRBD1	TRBV7-9	TRBJ1-2	.	CASSAGQYGYTF	TGTGCCAGCAGCGCGGGACAGTATGGCTACACCTTC
TRBD1	TRBV4-1	TRBJ1-6	.	CASSQGRYGTEYSPLHF	TGCGCCAGCAGCCAAGGGCGGTACGGGACAGAATATTCACCCCTCCACTTT
TRBD1	TRBV18	TRBJ2-7	.	CASSTGQGSEQYF	TGTGCCAGCTCAACGGGACAGGGAAGCGAGCAGTACTTC
TRBD2	TRBV7-3	TRBJ2-2	.	CASSFPSGGMNTGELFF	TGTGCCAGCAGCTTCCCTAGCGGGGGGATGAACACCGGGGAGCTGTTTTTT
TRBD1	TRBV4-1	TRBJ1-2	once	CASRKGQGADYGYTF	TGCGCCAGCAGGAAGGGACAGGGGGCTGACTATGGCTACACCTTC
TRBD1	TRBV5-1	TRBJ1-5	.	CASSSYRGGHQPQHF	TGCGCCAGCAGCTCTTACAGGGGGGGACATCAGCCCCAGCATTTT
.	TRBV29-1	TRBJ1-2	.	CSVVPGNNYGYTF	TGCAGCGTCGTCCCCGGGAATAACTATGGCTACACCTTC
.	TRBV12-5	TRBJ2-3	.	CASGLDDRESTDTQYF	TGTGCTAGTGGTTTGGATGACAGAGAAAGCACAGATACGCAGTATTTT
.	TRBV6-5	TRBJ1-6	.	CASRQGWHSPLHF	TGTGCCAGCAGGCAGGGGTGGCATTCACCCCTCCACTTT
TRBD1	TRBV7-9	TRBJ2-7	.	CASSHRDRTYEQYF	TGTGCCAGCAGCCACCGGGACAGGACCTACGAGCAGTACTTC
.	TRBV25-1	TRBJ2-6	few	CASSGGPGIGANVLTF	TGTGCCAGCAGTGGTGGACCAGGGATCGGGGCCAACGTCCTGACTTTC
TRBD1	TRBV5-1	TRBJ1-1	few	CASSFTGTGATEAFF	TGCGCCAGCAGCTTCACCGGGACAGGGGCGACTGAAGCTTTCTTT
.	TRBV5-6	TRBJ1-5	few	CASSSGRGNQPQHF	TGTGCCAGCAGTTCTGGCAGGGGCAATCAGCCCCAGCATTTT
TRBD1	TRBV2	TRBJ2-3	few	CASRGQLSDTQYF	TGTGCCAGCAGGGGACAGTTGTCGGATACGCAGTATTTT
TRBD1	TRBV27	TRBJ2-4	.	CASSPSRQGAKNIQYF	TGTGCCAGCAGTCCTTCCCGACAGGGGGCGAAAAACATTCAGTACTTC